These 21 T cell receptor beta chains originate from one sample sequenced in a study of blood T cell repertoires in COVID-19 (dated by TCRdb to 2019 to 2021). The library relied on the immunoSEQ multiplex PCR assay. TCRdb retrieved this table from immuneACCESS and kept in-frame rearrangements only. Not all clones are present; in checked studies, unresolved V genes account for under half, and no reason is known for the remainder. This sample lists 150,000 to 200,000 clones; 85% were detected once. The ten largest clones take up 7.5% to 10% of the sample. The sample consisted of peripheral blood. Receptor source: a woman of 80 years or more with COVID-19, enrolled during active disease.

The V call is TRBV9, the J call TRBJ1-1; D is uncertain. The CDR3 sequence is 17 residues long. The germline V gene has CDR1 SGDLS and CDR2 YYNGEE. The V end lost 4 bases, the J end lost 0 bases, and 19 bases lay between the germline ends. The DNA for the CDR3 is TGTGCCAGCAGCTTTAGCGTAGGGCAGGTAATGAACACTGAAGCTTTCTTT. It encodes CASSFSVGQVMNTEAFF.

The CDR3, as DNA: TGTGCCAGCAGTGGGACAGCCGGTTCCTATGGCTACACCTTC. Protein product: CASSGTAGSYGYTF. This chain links TRBV28 with TRBJ1-2; TRBD1 agrees at 7 bases. The germline CDR1 and CDR2 sequences are MDHEN and SYDVKM. CDR3 length: 14 residues. The trim removed 5 bases at V and 4 bases at J, leaving 7 bases unmatched.

The rearrangement uses TRBV15 and TRBJ1-5; D remains unclear. Per germline, CDR1 LNHNV and CDR2 YYDKDF (reference sequence). CDR3 length: 15 residues. Trimming removed 0 bases from V and 7 bases from J, with 13 bases in between. The CDR3: CATSREEGLGQPQHF. CDR3 bases: TGTGCCACCAGCAGAGAGGAGGGTTTAGGGCAGCCCCAGCATTTT.

V and J are TRBV9 and TRBJ2-2, with TRBD1 matching 7 bases. Germline V gene sequence: CDR1 SGDLS, CDR2 YYNGEE. V lost 7 bases, J lost 2 bases, and 2 bases stayed unmatched. This CDR3 spans 13 amino acids. The DNA of the CDR3 is TGTGCCAGCGGACAGGACAACACCGGGGAGCTGTTTTTT. It translates to CASGQDNTGELFF.

The chain couples TRBV19 to TRBJ1-5; D not resolved. V was cut by 3 bases and J by 4 bases, with 13 bases left in between. The CDR3 loop spans 15 amino acids. Germline lookup yields CDR1 LNHDA and CDR2 SQIVND (reference sequence). The CDR3 protein is CASSIGPPGNQPQHF. CDR3 coding DNA: TGTGCCAGTAGTATCGGTCCGCCGGGGAATCAGCCCCAGCATTTT.

Worth noting for this clone: Other DNA sequences of this sample code for an identical CDR3. The CDR3 DNA follows: TGTGCCAGCACCCTGACAGGGAGTCAGCCCCAGCATTTT. Its translation is CASTLTGSQPQHF. This chain links TRBV28 with TRBJ1-5; 7 bases are shared with TRBD1. Unmatched junction bases numbered 6, after V lost 7 bases and J lost 6 bases. CDR1 is MDHEN and CDR2 is SYDVKM in the germline V gene. The CDR3 is 13 amino acids.

The chain links TRBV19 to TRBJ1-2; TRBD1 aligns across 7 bases. The germline CDR1 and CDR2 sequences are LNHDA and SQIVND (reference sequence). J gave up 4 bases and V 7 bases, and 15 bases lay outside the gene matches. The length of the CDR3 is 16 residues. The CDR3 sequence is CASTNSDRVLLYGYTF. CDR3 sequence (DNA): TGTGCCAGTACCAATTCCGACAGGGTACTACTCTATGGCTACACCTTC.

This clone was counted a single time. This chain uses TRBV7-9 with TRBJ1-5; 8 bases agree with TRBD1. In germline, CDR1 is SEHNR, CDR2 FQNEAQ (reference sequence). V lost 1 base, J lost 6 bases, and 8 bases stayed unmatched. This CDR3 is 16 amino acids long. DNA for the CDR3: TGTGCCAGCAGCTTAGGGGCGACAGGGGATGGTCAGCCCCAGCATTTT. It codes for CASSLGATGDGQPQHF.

This chain links TRBV2 with TRBJ2-7, with TRBD1 as a possible D gene (5 bases). Germline-derived CDR1 and CDR2 are SNHLY and FYNNEI. V gave up 3 bases and J gave up 9 bases, with 12 bases separating them. The CDR3 covers 12 residues. The CDR3 DNA sequence: TGTGCCAGCAGTGATCAGGGAAAGGTGCAGTACTTC. This codes for CASSDQGKVQYF.

This chain uses TRBV5-1 with TRBJ2-1, with TRBD2 identical over 12 bases. J lost 6 bases, V lost 3 bases, and 7 bases had no gene match. Germline lookup yields CDR1 SGHRS and CDR2 YFSETQ. This CDR3 contains 16 residues. This chain's CDR3 is CASSSAGTSGFNEQFF. CDR3 nucleotide sequence: TGCGCCAGCAGCTCCGCCGGGACTAGCGGGTTCAATGAGCAGTTCTTC.

V usage is TRBV6-6 and J usage is TRBJ1-2; 7 bases map to TRBD1. The CDR3 has 13 amino acids. Germline assignment: CDR1 MNHNY and CDR2 SVGAGI (reference sequence). The V and J ends lost 6 bases and 4 bases, in that order; junction bases with no gene match: 5. CDR3 region: CASSRDRGYGYTF. The CDR3, as DNA: TGTGCCAGCAGCCGGGACAGAGGCTATGGCTACACCTTC.

This chain links TRBV2 with TRBJ1-1; D unresolved. The germline V and J ends were trimmed by 3 bases and 0 bases, with 8 bases remaining between them. The CDR3 consists of 14 residues. Germline CDR1 SNHLY, CDR2 FYNNEI. Here the CDR3 reads CASSESLLNTEAFF. Written as DNA, the CDR3 is TGTGCCAGCAGTGAGTCACTTCTGAACACTGAAGCTTTCTTT.

This chain links TRBV6-1 with TRBJ1-2, with unresolved D. The V and J ends lost 3 bases and 2 bases respectively, with 7 bases between them. The CDR3 spans 13 residues. Germline CDR1 reads MNHNS; CDR2 reads SASEGT. The DNA for the CDR3 is TGTGCCAGCAGTGAGACACAGAACTATGGCTACACCTTC. Its protein is CASSETQNYGYTF.

This rearrangement joins TRBV7-9 to TRBJ1-6; no definite D call. CDR3 length equals 14 residues. V dropped 0 bases and J dropped 12 bases, with 12 bases sitting between them. CDR1 is SEHNR and CDR2 is FQNEAQ in the germline V gene (reference sequence). CDR3 DNA sequence: TGTGCCAGCAGCTTAGCGCTGGAAGGACTACCCCTCCACTTT. Translation: CASSLALEGLPLHF.

J is TRBJ1-2 and V is TRBV5-5, with 10 nucleotides matching TRBD1. The CDR3 loop spans 16 amino acids. After removal of 4 bases from V and 8 bases from J, the junction contained 14 bases not matched to a gene. Germline values: CDR1 SGHKS, CDR2 YYEKEE (reference sequence). CDR3 bases: TGTGCCAGCAGCGCCGAGACAGGGGGCGTCGTTCTAGGCTACACCTTC. Its translation is CASSAETGGVVLGYTF.

The rearrangement joins TRBV19 to TRBJ2-5; D uncertain. The germline CDR1 and CDR2 sequences are LNHDA and SQIVND (reference sequence). The CDR3 spans 13 residues. The V gene lost 0 bases and the J gene lost 7 bases, with 9 bases spanning the gap. This chain's CDR3 is CASSIDPFWTQYF. Here the CDR3 DNA reads TGTGCCAGTAGTATAGATCCCTTTTGGACCCAGTACTTC.

This rearrangement joins TRBV5-1 to TRBJ1-2; 11 nucleotides match TRBD1. The J segment lost 3 bases and the V segment lost 4 bases, leaving 5 bases of the junction unmatched. The CDR3 extends over 15 amino acids. CDR1 is SGHRS, CDR2 YFSETQ, per germline. CDR3 nucleotide sequence: TGCGCCAGCAGCGCCCGGGACAGGGGGGACTATGGCTACACCTTC. Amino acids: CASSARDRGDYGYTF. Full variable domain (remainder filled in from reference TRBV5-1 and TRBJ1-2): KAGVTQTPRYLIKTRGQQVTLSCSPISGHRSVSWYQQTPGQGLQFLFEYFSETQRNKGNFPGRFSGRQFSNSRSEMNVSTLELGDSALYLCASSARDRGDYGYTFGSGTRLTVV.

The chain joins TRBV7-9 to TRBJ1-1, with D perhaps TRBD1 (6 bases). Germline CDR1 is SEHNR and CDR2 is FQNEAQ (reference sequence). Trimming removed 5 bases at V and 0 bases at J, with 19 bases between. The CDR3 totals 17 residues. CDR3 DNA: TGTGCCAGCAGCACCCCTCCCGGGACATCGATGAACACTGAAGCTTTCTTT. It yields the protein CASSTPPGTSMNTEAFF.

The chain has TRBV7-9 and TRBJ1-1; D remains ambiguous. The germline CDR1 and CDR2 sequences are SEHNR and FQNEAQ (reference sequence). The CDR3 is 13 residues long. Trimming removed 5 bases from V and 1 base from J, with 8 bases in between. The CDR3 is CASSRGGNTEAFF. The CDR3 DNA reads as TGTGCCAGCAGCCGCGGCGGGAACACTGAAGCTTTCTTT.

The chain couples TRBV7-9 to TRBJ2-7; 7 bases are a match to TRBD1. With 5 bases clipped from V and 1 base from J, the junction kept 8 bases outside the gene matches. The CDR3 extends over 15 amino acids. Germline V gene lookup returns CDR1 SEHNR and CDR2 FQNEAQ (reference sequence). DNA for the CDR3: TGTGCCAGCAGCCCCCCGGGGACAGCGTCCTACGAGCAGTACTTC. This codes for CASSPPGTASYEQYF.

V usage is TRBV5-1 and J usage is TRBJ2-7, with a tentative D call TRBD1 (5 bases). From germline, CDR1 is SGHRS and CDR2 YFSETQ. The CDR3 is made up of 14 amino acids. V lost 4 bases and J lost 3, with 14 bases in between. The CDR3 DNA sequence: TGCGCCAGCAGCGGATTCTCTCAGGGCTACGAGCAGTACTTC. This encodes CASSGFSQGYEQYF.